Below are 23 T cell receptor beta chains sequenced from a single sample in a study of shared clonotypes between healthy human individuals. Clones were read by immunoSEQ multiplex PCR, and TCRdb kept only the in-frame ones, dropping some. This sample carries 2.5 million or so clones, more than 80% of them seen once, and the ten largest clones take about 0.13%. Material for sequencing was naive CD4+ T cells sorted from blood. Subset here: CD45RA+ positively selected. These receptors were collected from a man aged 18 to 29 in good health.

The V call is TRBV11-2, the J call TRBJ2-7, with D uncertain. Germline CDR1 SGHAT, CDR2 FQNNGV. This CDR3 region has 16 residues. V was clipped by 1 base and J by 7 bases, with 20 bases between them. CDR3 protein: CASSLGRPPGRVEQYF. The CDR3 coding sequence is TGTGCCAGCAGCTTAGGCAGACCACCCGGCCGGGTTGAGCAGTACTTC.

This chain links TRBV20-1 with TRBJ1-4; TRBD1 might be the D (5 bases). The CDR3 has 10 amino acids. Germline assignment: CDR1 DFQATT and CDR2 SNEGSKA (reference sequence). With 6 bases removed from V and 11 bases from J, the gap between germline ends came to 10 bases. Here the CDR3 DNA reads TGCAGTGCGGTGGGGGAGAAACTGTTTTTT. Residues: CSAVGEKLFF.

This chain connects TRBV7-8 to TRBJ1-1, with 7 bases aligning to TRBD1. From germline, CDR1 is SGHVS and CDR2 FQNEAQ. This CDR3 is 15 amino acids long. The V and J ends lost 4 bases and 8 bases, in that order; junction bases with no gene match: 13. The CDR3 here is CASSSRDSPLVEAFF. The CDR3 DNA reads TGTGCCAGCAGCTCCCGGGACAGCCCTCTAGTAGAAGCTTTCTTT.

The V and J genes are TRBV4-3 and TRBJ1-1; 8 positions match TRBD1. V shed 3 bases, J shed 4 bases, and the junction held 7 bases outside the gene matches. The germline V gene encodes CDR1 LGHNA and CDR2 YSLEER. The CDR3 length is 15 residues. This CDR3 is CASSHGQGIITEAFF. The DNA of the CDR3 is TGCGCCAGCAGCCACGGACAGGGAATTATCACTGAAGCTTTCTTT.

The chain links TRBV5-1 to TRBJ1-2; 9 nucleotides match TRBD1. This CDR3 is built from 14 residues. J gave up 6 bases and V 4 bases, and 7 bases lay outside the gene matches. Germline CDR1 is SGHRS and CDR2 is YFSETQ. The CDR3 loop reads CASSTTGGGNGYTF. The CDR3 bases are TGCGCCAGCAGCACCACAGGGGGCGGAAATGGCTACACCTTC.

Notes on this clone: Different DNA sequences within this sample yield the same CDR3. The gene calls are TRBV5-1 and TRBJ2-7; 8 nucleotides agree with TRBD2. V gave up 3 bases and J gave up 0 bases; unmatched junction bases: 5. This CDR3 has 15 residues. Germline V lookup: CDR1 SGHRS, CDR2 YFSETQ. CDR3 residues: CASSSLAGSSYEQYF. The CDR3 DNA sequence: TGCGCCAGCAGCTCCCTAGCGGGCAGCTCCTACGAGCAGTACTTC.

The chain has TRBV4-3 and TRBJ2-1, with TRBD1 matching over 8 bases. The V gene's germline CDR1 is LGHNA and CDR2 YSLEER. The CDR3 length is 15 residues. V lost 5 bases to trimming and J lost 9 bases; unmatched junction nucleotides: 12. CDR3: CASSSTDRATGEQFF. The CDR3 nucleotides are TGCGCCAGCAGCTCAACGGACAGGGCGACAGGTGAGCAGTTCTTC.

V gene TRBV30 combines with J gene TRBJ1-1; D is unclear. In germline, CDR1 is GTSNPN, CDR2 SVGIG (reference sequence). Trimming took 2 bases from V and 5 from J, leaving 9 bases between them. There are 12 residues in the CDR3. CDR3 sequence (DNA): TGTGCCTGGAGTCTGGGATGGACTGAAGCTTTCTTT. Residues: CAWSLGWTEAFF.

The CDR3 here is CSGLFSYEQYF. CDR3 nucleotide sequence: TGCAGTGGCCTCTTCTCCTACGAGCAGTACTTC. V usage is TRBV20-1 and J usage is TRBJ2-5, with D hard to call. The DNA end is a closer match to TRBJ2-7, so the J assignment may be wrong. The germline gives CDR1 DFQATT, CDR2 SNEGSKA (reference sequence). The CDR3 runs to 11 residues.

This rearrangement joins TRBV27 to TRBJ1-2; D possibly corresponds to TRBD1 (6 bases). The germline V gene encodes CDR1 MNHEY and CDR2 SMNVEV (reference sequence). Trimming took 8 bases from V and 4 from J, leaving 17 bases between them. The CDR3 runs 14 residues. CDR3 in amino acids: CASLPQGYGYGYTF. CDR3 DNA: TGTGCCAGCCTTCCCCAGGGGTACGGCTATGGCTACACCTTC.

The chain has TRBV7-8 and TRBJ1-3; D uncertain. Germline V gene lookup returns CDR1 SGHVS and CDR2 FQNEAQ. The CDR3 has 17 amino acids. Trimming stripped 2 bases from V and 4 bases from J, with 18 bases between. The CDR3 sequence: CASSLRLGELGGNTIYF. The DNA of the CDR3 is TGTGCCAGCAGCTTAAGGCTCGGGGAGCTTGGGGGAAACACCATATATTTT.

This chain links TRBV5-6 with TRBJ2-7, with D perhaps matching TRBD1 (6 bases). Germline V CDR1 and CDR2: SGHDT, YYEEEE. Trimming removed 2 bases at V and 5 bases at J, with 17 bases between. The CDR3 runs to 15 residues. The CDR3 region has the DNA TGTGCCAGCAGCTTTTGGGGGACAACGTTCCACGAGCAGTACTTC. It translates to CASSFWGTTFHEQYF.

The chain combines TRBV14 with TRBJ2-7, with 8 bases lining up with TRBD2. Trimming removed 3 bases from V and 3 bases from J; junction bases left unmatched: 16. This CDR3 is 18 amino acids long. Germline loops: CDR1 SGHDN, CDR2 FVKESK. The CDR3 DNA follows: TGTGCCAGCAGCCATCGGGACACGGGGGGGTTTAATATCTACGAGCAGTACTTC. This gives the protein CASSHRDTGGFNIYEQYF.

This rearrangement joins TRBV9 to TRBJ2-5; no definite D call. There are 14 residues in the CDR3. The V end was cut by 0 bases, the J end by 6 bases, with 12 bases between. In germline, CDR1 is SGDLS, CDR2 YYNGEE. The CDR3 spells CASSVASLGQTQYF. CDR3 DNA sequence: TGTGCCAGCAGCGTAGCGTCTCTTGGGCAGACCCAGTACTTC.

The rearrangement links TRBV27 to TRBJ1-5; no clear D. Germline V gene lookup returns CDR1 MNHEY and CDR2 SMNVEV (reference sequence). CDR3 size: 14 residues. V shed 0 bases and J shed 9 bases, with 12 bases lying between them. The CDR3 region is CASSLSEGGRPQHF. CDR3 sequence (DNA): TGTGCCAGCAGTTTATCAGAGGGCGGGAGGCCCCAGCATTTT.

V usage is TRBV7-2 and J usage is TRBJ1-2, with 9 bases fitting TRBD1. V trimming: 1 base; J trimming: 0 bases; junction bases outside the gene matches: 6. Germline V gives CDR1 SGHTA, CDR2 FQGNSA. The CDR3 spans 17 residues. The DNA for the CDR3 is TGTGCCAGCAGCTTAGGGACAGGGGTTACAGCTAACTATGGCTACACCTTC. This gives the protein CASSLGTGVTANYGYTF.

This CDR3 is CASSHLNSPTSTDTQYF. CDR3 DNA sequence: TGCGCCAGCAGCCATTTAAATTCCCCCACTAGCACAGATACGCAGTATTTT. This rearrangement joins TRBV5-1 to TRBJ2-3; no firm D call. The CDR3 has 17 amino acids. Germline assignment: CDR1 SGHRS and CDR2 YFSETQ. The V end lost 4 bases, the J end lost 0 bases, and 18 bases lay between the germline ends.

This chain joins TRBV23-1 and TRBJ2-5, with D uncertain. TRBV23-1 is known as an ORF, though its function is uncertain. The CDR3 spans 17 residues. V was pared by 2 bases and J by 2 bases, with 18 bases between. The CDR3 DNA follows: TGCGCCAGCAGTCAACCCTCGACAACAAACGTTCAAGAGACCCAGTACTTC. Translating gives CASSQPSTTNVQETQYF.

The rearrangement joins TRBV9 to TRBJ1-4; D perhaps matches TRBD1 (5 bases). The germline CDR1 and CDR2 sequences are SGDLS and YYNGEE. The CDR3 consists of 14 residues. V dropped 0 bases and J dropped 8 bases, with 11 bases sitting between them. The CDR3 loop is CASSVGSWGEKLFF. CDR3 bases: TGTGCCAGCAGCGTAGGCTCCTGGGGGGAAAAACTGTTTTTT.

This clone was observed once. The chain joins TRBV6-5 to TRBJ2-2; D is unclear. V shed 8 bases and J shed 6 bases, with 7 bases lying between them. The CDR3 runs 11 residues. The germline CDR1 and CDR2 sequences are MNHEY and SVGAGI. This chain's CDR3 is CASAWAGELFF. CDR3 DNA sequence: TGTGCCAGCGCCTGGGCCGGGGAGCTGTTTTTT.

This rearrangement joins TRBV5-4 to TRBJ2-7; 8 bases map to TRBD1. Germline V CDR1 and CDR2: SGHNT, YYREEE (reference sequence). CDR3 length: 15 residues. The ends lost 0 bases at V and 0 bases at J; junction bases unmatched: 2. For the CDR3, the DNA is TGTGCCAGCAGCTTGGGACAGGGGTTCTCCTACGAGCAGTACTTC. Translating gives CASSLGQGFSYEQYF.

The V gene is TRBV7-3, the J gene TRBJ2-5; maybe TRBD1 (6 bases). This CDR3 contains 13 residues. Trimming took 1 base from V and 7 from J, leaving 10 bases between them. Germline-derived CDR1 and CDR2 are SGHTA and FQGTGA. CDR3 sequence (DNA): TGTGCCAGCAGCTTAAGCGAGGGGGTGACCCAGTACTTC. Translated: CASSLSEGVTQYF.

V gene TRBV5-4 combines with J gene TRBJ2-7; D is unresolved. The V end was cut by 4 bases, the J end by 2 bases, with 10 bases between. This CDR3 comprises 13 residues. The germline V gene has CDR1 SGHNT and CDR2 YYREEE (reference sequence). In DNA form, the CDR3 reads TGTGCCAGCAGCCCTGGAGTTGCCTACGAGCAGTACTTC. This encodes CASSPGVAYEQYF.